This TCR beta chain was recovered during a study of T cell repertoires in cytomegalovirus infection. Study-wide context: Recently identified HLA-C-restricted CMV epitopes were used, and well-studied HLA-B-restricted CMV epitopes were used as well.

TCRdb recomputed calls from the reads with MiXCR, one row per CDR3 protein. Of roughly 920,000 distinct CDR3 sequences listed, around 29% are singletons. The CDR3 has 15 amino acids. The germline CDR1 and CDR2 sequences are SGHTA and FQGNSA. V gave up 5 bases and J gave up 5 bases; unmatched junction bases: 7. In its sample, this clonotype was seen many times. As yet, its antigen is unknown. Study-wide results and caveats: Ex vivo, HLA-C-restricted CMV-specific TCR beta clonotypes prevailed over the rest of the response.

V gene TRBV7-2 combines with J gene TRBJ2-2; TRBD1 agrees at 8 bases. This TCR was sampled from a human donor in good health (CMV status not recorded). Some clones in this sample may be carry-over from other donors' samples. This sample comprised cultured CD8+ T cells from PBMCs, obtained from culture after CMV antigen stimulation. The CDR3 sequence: CASSPRDRGTGELFF. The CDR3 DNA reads TGTGCCAGCAGCCCTCGAGACAGGGGTACCGGGGAGCTGTTTTTT.